This record concerns one T cell receptor (beta chain) sequence. This record comes from a study of control samples from healthy donors and cancer patients. The V gene's germline CDR1 is SGHDT and CDR2 YYEEEE. With 4 bases removed from V and 3 bases from J, the gap between germline ends came to 17 bases. The CDR3 extends over 15 amino acids. Sequencing was performed with immunoSEQ multiplex PCR; in TCRdb, only in-frame clones are kept and a portion is missing. This table holds around 41,000 clones, around four fifths found once. This chain links TRBV5-6 with TRBJ2-7; D perhaps matches TRBD1 (6 bases). The sequenced sample consisted of PBMCs. This TCR came from a woman in her fifties or sixties with lung cancer. CDR3 in amino acids: CASSPETGQLYEQYF. CDR3 nucleotides: TGTGCCAGCAGCCCAGAGACAGGACAACTCTACGAGCAGTACTTC.